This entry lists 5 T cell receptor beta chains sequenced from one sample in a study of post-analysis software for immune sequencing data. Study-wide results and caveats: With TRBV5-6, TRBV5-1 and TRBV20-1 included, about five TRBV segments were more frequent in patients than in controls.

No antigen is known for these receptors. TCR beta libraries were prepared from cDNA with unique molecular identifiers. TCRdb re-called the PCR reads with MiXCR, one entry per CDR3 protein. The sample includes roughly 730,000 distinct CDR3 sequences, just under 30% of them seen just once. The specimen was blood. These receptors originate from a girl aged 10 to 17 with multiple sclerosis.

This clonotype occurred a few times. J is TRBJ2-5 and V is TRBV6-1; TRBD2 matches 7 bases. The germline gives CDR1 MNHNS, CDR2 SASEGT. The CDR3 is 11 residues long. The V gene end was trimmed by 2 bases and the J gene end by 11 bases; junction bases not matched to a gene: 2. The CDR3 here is CASSERRGQYF. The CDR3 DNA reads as TGTGCCAGCAGTGAAAGGCGGGGGCAGTACTTC.

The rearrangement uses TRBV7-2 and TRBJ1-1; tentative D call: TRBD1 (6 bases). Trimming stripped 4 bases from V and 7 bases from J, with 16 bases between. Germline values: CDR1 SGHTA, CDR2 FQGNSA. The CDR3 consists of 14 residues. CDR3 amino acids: CASSYLGRTVEAFF. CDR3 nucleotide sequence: TGTGCCAGCAGCTACCTAGGGAGGACAGTTGAAGCTTTCTTT. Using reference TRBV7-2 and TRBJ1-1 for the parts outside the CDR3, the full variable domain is GAGVSQSPSNKVTEKGKDVELRCDPISGHTALYWYRQSLGQGLEFLIYFQGNSAPDKSGLPSDRFSAERTGGSVSTLTIQRTQQEDSAVYLCASSYLGRTVEAFFGQGTRLTVV.

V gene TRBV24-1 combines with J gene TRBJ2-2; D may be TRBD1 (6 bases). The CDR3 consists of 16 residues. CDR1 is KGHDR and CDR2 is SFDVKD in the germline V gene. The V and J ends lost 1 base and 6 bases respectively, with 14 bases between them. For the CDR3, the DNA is TGTGCCACCAGTGATTTTGACAGGTTTGGTCCCGGGGAGCTGTTTTTT. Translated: CATSDFDRFGPGELFF.

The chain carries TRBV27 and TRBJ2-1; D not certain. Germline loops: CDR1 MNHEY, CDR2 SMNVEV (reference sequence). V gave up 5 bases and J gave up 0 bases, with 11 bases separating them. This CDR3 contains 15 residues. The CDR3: CASSPSWDSYNEQFF. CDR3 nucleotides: TGTGCCAGCAGTCCTTCCTGGGACTCCTACAATGAGCAGTTCTTC.

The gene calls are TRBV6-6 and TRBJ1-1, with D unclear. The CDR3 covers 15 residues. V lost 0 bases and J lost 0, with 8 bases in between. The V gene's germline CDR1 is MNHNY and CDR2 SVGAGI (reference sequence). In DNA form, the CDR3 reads TGTGCCAGCAGTTACTCGGGGATCATGAACACTGAAGCTTTCTTT. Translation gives CASSYSGIMNTEAFF.